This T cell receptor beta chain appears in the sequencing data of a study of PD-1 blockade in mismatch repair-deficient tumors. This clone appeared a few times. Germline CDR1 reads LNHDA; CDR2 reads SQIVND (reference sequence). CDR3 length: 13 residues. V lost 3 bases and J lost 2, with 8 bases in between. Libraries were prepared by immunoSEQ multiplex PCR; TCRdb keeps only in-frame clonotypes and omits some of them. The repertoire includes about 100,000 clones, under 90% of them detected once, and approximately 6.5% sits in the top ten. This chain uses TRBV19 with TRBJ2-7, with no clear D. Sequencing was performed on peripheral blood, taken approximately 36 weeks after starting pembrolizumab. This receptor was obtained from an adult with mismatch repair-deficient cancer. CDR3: CASSISYPYEQYF. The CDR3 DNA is TGTGCCAGTAGTATTTCCTACCCCTACGAGCAGTACTTC.